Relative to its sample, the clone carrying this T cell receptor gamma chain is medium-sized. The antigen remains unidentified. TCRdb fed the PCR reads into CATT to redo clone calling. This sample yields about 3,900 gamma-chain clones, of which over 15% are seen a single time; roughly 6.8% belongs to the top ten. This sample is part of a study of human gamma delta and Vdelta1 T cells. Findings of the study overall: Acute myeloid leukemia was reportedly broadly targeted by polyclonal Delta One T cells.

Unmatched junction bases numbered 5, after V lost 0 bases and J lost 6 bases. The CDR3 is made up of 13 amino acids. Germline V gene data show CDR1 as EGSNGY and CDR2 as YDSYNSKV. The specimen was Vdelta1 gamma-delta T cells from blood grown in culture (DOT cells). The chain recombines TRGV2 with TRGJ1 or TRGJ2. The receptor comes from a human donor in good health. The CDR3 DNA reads TGTGCCACCTGGGACGGGCAGGGTTATAAGAAACTCTTT. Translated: CATWDGQGYKKLF.